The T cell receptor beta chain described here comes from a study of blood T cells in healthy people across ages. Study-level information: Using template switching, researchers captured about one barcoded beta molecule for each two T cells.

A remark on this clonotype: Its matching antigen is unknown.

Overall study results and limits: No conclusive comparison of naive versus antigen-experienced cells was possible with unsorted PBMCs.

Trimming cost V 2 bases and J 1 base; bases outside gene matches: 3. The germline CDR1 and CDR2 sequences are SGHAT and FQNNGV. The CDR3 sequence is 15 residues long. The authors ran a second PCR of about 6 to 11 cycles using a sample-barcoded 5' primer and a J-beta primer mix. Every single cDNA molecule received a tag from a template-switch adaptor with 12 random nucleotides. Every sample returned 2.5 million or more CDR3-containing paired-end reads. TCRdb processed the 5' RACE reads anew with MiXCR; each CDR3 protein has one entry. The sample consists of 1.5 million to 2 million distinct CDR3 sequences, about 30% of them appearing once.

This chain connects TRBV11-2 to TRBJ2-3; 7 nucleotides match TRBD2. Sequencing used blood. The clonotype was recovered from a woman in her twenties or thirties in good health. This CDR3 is CASSLHRGGTDTQYF. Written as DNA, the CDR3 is TGTGCCAGCAGCTTACACCGGGGGGGCACAGATACGCAGTATTTT.